This T cell receptor (beta chain) is from a study of blood T cell repertoires in COVID-19 (dated by TCRdb to about 2020). Turning to the overall study: The collaborator samples originated in the United States, Italy and Spain and spanned the acute and convalescent phases of COVID-19. The material from the prospective study consisted of cDNA or gDNA derived from T cells, B-cell-depleted T cells, or PBMCs. Deeply sampled blood TCRbeta repertoires from subjects exposed to, actively infected with, or recovered from COVID-19 were included in the dataset. The repertoires were released in a freely available public database intended as a resource for research on the immune response to SARS-CoV-2. The samples were drawn from two sources: the first 160 participants of the ongoing ImmuneRACE study, and 1,000 to 1,500 subjects contributed by 6 global collaborators. The sample metadata nearly always contained a de-identified subject ID, COVID-19 status, age in years and sex. HLA class I and class II types, where available, came from metadata supplied by the sample provider rather than from assay-based typing. The investigation overall reported the following: Clinical and demographic metadata were provided uncurated, with the amount varying by source and participant.

The sample holds a few counts of this clone. It has no known antigen specificity. The input lacks base qualities; no much larger clone sits a single base away. Collaborating institutions collected whole blood in K2EDTA tubes following their own protocols. For TCRbeta analysis, collaborator samples were shipped as frozen whole blood, as isolated PBMCs, or as DNA extracted from either sample type. The CDR3 holds 15 amino acids from the cysteine to the phenylalanine. Of all the DNA, just the CDR3 is kept, 45 bases in frame from base 1. CDR1 is given as SGHNT and CDR2 as YYREEE, both from the germline V gene (reference sequence). V is cut back by 4 bases and J by 3 bases, with 7 bases in the junction unmatched. TCRbeta CDR3 regions were amplified from genomic DNA using the immunoSEQ Assay, a bias-controlled multiplex PCR. The original pipeline was this. Nucleated cell counts per sample were estimated from amplification of reference gene primers within the assay. To quantify the absolute abundance of each unique TCRbeta CDR3 rearrangement, sequence reads were collapsed and filtered. For each sample, productive Simpson clonality was calculated as the square root of Simpson's diversity index across productive rearrangements. Here the immuneACCESS table is served through TCRdb, limited to in-frame sequences with V and J called. Missing clones are a known gap in these copies; in checked studies unresolved V genes cover under half, and the rest lacks a known reason. V and J calls and clone size are those listed in that table; D and trimming were worked out from the DNA. For this sample there are roughly 160,000 clones; 80% to 85% appear just once. Clones ranked in the top ten supply 2.9% of the sample.

The sequence derives from a woman in her sixties or seventies with acute or convalescent COVID-19. The rearrangement joined TRBV5-4 to TRBJ2-1; a stretch of 7 junction bases matches TRBD1. The sample taken for sequencing was peripheral blood. The DNA sequence is as follows: TGTGCCAGCAGCCCGAGAGGGGGCGGCTACAATGAGCAGTTCTTC. Its amino acids are CASSPRGGGYNEQFF.